The rows below give T cell receptor beta chains drawn from one sample of a study of blood T cells in healthy people across ages. Each CDR3 protein gets one entry after TCRdb re-called the 5' RACE reads with MiXCR. Seen here are roughly 640,000 distinct CDR3 sequences, about 30% observed once, and the top ten hold approximately 14%. Specimen: blood. These TCRs come from a woman over 75 in good health. The CDR3 runs from the conserved cysteine through the conserved F or W. The D gene is left open where the match is weak. Clone size is shown for a subset of rows, as once, few, many or a class of expanded clone.

>NA|TRBV5-1|TRBD1|TRBJ2-5
CASSSTTGGFEQYF
TGCGCCAGCAGTTCAACCACAGGGGGATTTGAGCAGTACTTC
>NA|TRBV15|NA|TRBJ2-3
CATSQGRITDTQYF
TGTGCCACCAGCCAGGGGAGGATCACAGATACGCAGTATTTT
>many|TRBV5-1|TRBD2|TRBJ2-3
CASSLDSAGGTDTQYF
TGCGCCAGCAGCTTGGATTCGGCGGGGGGTACAGATACGCAGTATTTT
>many|TRBV10-3|NA|TRBJ2-7
CAISDRNSGEQYF
TGTGCCATCAGTGACCGGAATTCCGGGGAGCAGTACTTC
>NA|TRBV7-9|TRBD1|TRBJ2-5
CASSRPGQPQETQYF
TGTGCCAGCAGCCGCCCGGGACAGCCTCAAGAGACCCAGTACTTC
>many|TRBV5-1|NA|TRBJ1-5
CASSSDGPYSNQPQHF
TGCGCCAGCAGCTCCGATGGGCCTTATAGCAATCAGCCCCAGCATTTT
>few|TRBV19|TRBD1|TRBJ1-5
CASSVTDRAYSNQPQHF
TGTGCCAGTAGTGTGACGGACAGGGCTTATAGCAATCAGCCCCAGCATTTT
>NA|TRBV28|TRBD1|TRBJ2-1
CASSPQRQGRYNEQFF
TGTGCCAGCAGTCCTCAGAGACAGGGGAGGTACAATGAGCAGTTCTTC
>many|TRBV28|TRBD2|TRBJ2-3
CASSLSAGGTDTQYF
TGTGCCAGCAGTTTATCGGCGGGGGGCACAGATACGCAGTATTTT
>NA|TRBV7-9|NA|TRBJ1-1
CASSLREGPNTEAFF
TGTGCCAGCAGCTTACGGGAGGGGCCGAACACTGAAGCTTTCTTT
>NA|TRBV6-4|NA|TRBJ1-4
CASKQTGARDEKLFF
TGTGCCAGCAAGCAAACCGGGGCTCGGGACGAAAAACTGTTTTTT
>few|TRBV12-3/TRBV12-4|TRBD1|TRBJ2-4
CASSHAQGARNIQYF
TGTGCCAGCAGTCACGCACAGGGGGCCCGGAACATTCAGTACTTC
>many|TRBV19|NA|TRBJ2-5
CASSISPGQETQYF
TGTGCCAGTAGTATTTCCCCAGGGCAAGAGACCCAGTACTTC
>NA|TRBV4-2|TRBD2|TRBJ2-1
CASSQTTSGGVSSYNEQFF
TGTGCCAGCAGCCAAACGACTAGCGGGGGGGTGAGCTCCTACAATGAGCAGTTCTTC
>many|TRBV25-1|NA|TRBJ2-7
CASSDWGVPYEQYF
TGTGCCAGCAGTGATTGGGGGGTTCCCTACGAGCAGTACTTC
>few|TRBV5-6|TRBD1|TRBJ2-2
CASSGSGTGGGELFF
TGTGCCAGCAGCGGTTCCGGGACAGGAGGAGGGGAGCTGTTTTTT
>NA|TRBV7-9|NA|TRBJ1-1
CASSFTGSGSEAFF
TGTGCCAGCAGCTTCACAGGGTCTGGCTCTGAAGCTTTCTTT
>many|TRBV7-2|NA|TRBJ2-5
CASSASGWTETQYF
TGTGCCAGCAGCGCTAGTGGGTGGACGGAGACCCAGTACTTC
>few|TRBV5-1|TRBD1|TRBJ1-5
CASSPGTGGGQPRHF
TGCGCCAGCAGCCCAGGGACAGGGGGCGGGCAGCCCCGGCATTTT
>many|TRBV29-1|TRBD1|TRBJ1-1
CSADRVGEAFF
TGCAGCGCCGACAGGGTTGGTGAAGCTTTCTTT
>many|TRBV29-1|NA|TRBJ2-5
CSVRPQETQYF
TGCAGCGTTAGGCCCCAAGAGACCCAGTACTTC
>NA|TRBV30|TRBD1|TRBJ1-4
CATSGQSSEKLFF
TGTGCCACTTCGGGACAGTCGAGTGAAAAACTGTTTTTT
>many|TRBV20-1|TRBD1|TRBJ2-5
CSARVGTGKYF
TGCAGTGCTAGGGTGGGGACAGGGAAGTACTTC
>NA|TRBV7-2|TRBD2|TRBJ2-7
CASSPGGSIQEAQYF
TGTGCCAGCAGCCCGGGGGGGTCTATTCAAGAGGCCCAGTACTTC
>many|TRBV7-9|NA|TRBJ1-2
CASSLAIRETGYTF
TGTGCCAGCAGCTTAGCTATAAGGGAGACCGGCTACACCTTC
>few|TRBV6-2/TRBV6-3|TRBD2|TRBJ2-7
CASTRRTSGLAGAYNEQYF
TGTGCCAGCACTCGTCGGACGTCTGGACTAGCGGGGGCGTACAATGAGCAGTACTTC
>few|TRBV28|NA|TRBJ2-7
CAGRRQGFSYEQYF
TGTGCCGGCAGAAGGCAGGGATTCTCCTACGAGCAGTACTTC
>many|TRBV28|TRBD1|TRBJ1-4
CASSPPRQGNVEKLFF
TGTGCCAGCAGTCCCCCTCGACAGGGAAATGTTGAAAAACTGTTTTTT
>few|TRBV5-1|TRBD1|TRBJ1-1
CACSWGDSRNTEAFF
TGCGCCTGCAGCTGGGGGGACAGCAGGAACACTGAAGCTTTCTTT
>many|TRBV24-1|TRBD1|TRBJ2-7
CATSDGDRPTYEQYF
TGTGCCACCAGTGATGGGGACAGGCCTACCTACGAGCAGTACTTC
>NA|TRBV10-3|TRBD2|TRBJ2-7
CAISAGGLYNEQYF
TGTGCCATCAGTGCGGGGGGGCTGTACAATGAGCAGTACTTC
>few|TRBV5-1|NA|TRBJ2-3
CASSSGVYTDTQYF
TGCGCCAGCAGCTCGGGAGTTTACACAGATACGCAGTATTTT
>few|TRBV30|TRBD2|TRBJ2-7
CAWSLDGGVAYEQYF
TGTGCCTGGAGTTTAGACGGGGGGGTTGCCTACGAGCAGTACTTC
>once|TRBV7-2|NA|TRBJ1-4
CASSSRTVTNEKLFF
TGCGCCAGCAGCTCCCGGACAGTAACTAATGAAAAACTGTTTTTT